This is a list of T cell receptor beta chains from one sample in a study of T cells in Graves' hyperthyroidism and ophthalmopathy. One entry per CDR3 protein, called by TCRdb with MiXCR from the multiplex PCR reads. The repertoire includes hundreds of thousands of distinct CDR3 sequences, roughly 37% of them detected once, and about 9% sits in the top ten. The sample was blood. Receptors originate from a young man with Graves' hyperthyroidism. CDR3s include the opening cysteine and the closing phenylalanine or tryptophan. D genes are given only for firm matches. For some rows the clone size is stated as once, few or many, or as a class when expanded; others skip it.

j_call | v_call | d_call | clone_size | cdr3_length | cdr3_aa | cdr3_nt
TRBJ1-5 | TRBV25-1 | NA | once | 11 | CASSRQLGQHF | TGTGCCAGCAGCCGACAGTTGGGGCAGCATTTT
TRBJ1-1 | TRBV2 | TRBD1 | NA | 16 | CASSVDSTGINTEAFF | TGTGCCAGCAGTGTAGACTCGACAGGGATAAACACTGAAGCTTTCTTT
TRBJ2-1 | TRBV10-3 | TRBD2 | once | 16 | CAISESRSGRPNEQFF | TGTGCCATCAGTGAGTCGAGAAGCGGGAGGCCCAATGAGCAGTTCTTC
TRBJ2-5 | TRBV6-4 | NA | many | 10 | CARGGETQYF | TGTGCCAGGGGAGGAGAGACCCAGTACTTC
TRBJ2-7 | TRBV15 | TRBD2 | many | 16 | CATSRGGGRVSYEQYF | TGTGCCACCAGCAGAGGCGGGGGGCGGGTCTCCTACGAGCAGTACTTC
TRBJ2-5 | TRBV7-3 | NA | NA | 15 | CASSQLPSNQETQYF | TGTGCCAGCAGCCAACTCCCCTCTAACCAAGAGACCCAGTACTTC
TRBJ1-5 | TRBV29-1 | NA | NA | 12 | CSLAGSNQPQHF | TGCAGCTTAGCCGGGAGCAATCAGCCCCAGCATTTT
TRBJ2-5 | TRBV7-2 | TRBD2 | NA | 15 | CAWSGLAASQETQYF | TGTGCCTGGAGTGGTCTAGCGGCCAGCCAAGAGACCCAGTACTTC
TRBJ1-5 | TRBV20-1 | TRBD1 | NA | 14 | CSARVQGVGQPQHF | TGCAGTGCTAGAGTTCAGGGGGTGGGTCAGCCCCAGCATTTT
TRBJ2-3 | TRBV20-1 | NA | NA | 13 | CSARTGGGDTQYF | TGCAGTGCTAGAACAGGGGGGGGGGATACGCAGTATTTT
TRBJ1-1 | TRBV7-2 | NA | many | 13 | CASRPTENTEAFF | TGTGCCAGCAGGCCAACAGAGAACACTGAAGCTTTCTTT
TRBJ2-7 | TRBV29-1 | TRBD1 | many | 15 | CSASSGTGLAYEQYF | TGCAGTGCCTCTTCCGGGACAGGGTTAGCATACGAGCAGTACTTC
TRBJ2-6 | TRBV6-1 | NA | NA | 16 | CASSVWDFSGANVLTF | TGTGCCAGCAGTGTATGGGACTTCTCTGGGGCCAACGTCCTGACTTTC
TRBJ1-3 | TRBV19 | NA | few | 16 | CTSSHQQPASGNTIYF | TGTACCAGTAGCCACCAGCAGCCCGCATCTGGAAACACCATATATTTT
TRBJ2-7 | TRBV10-3 | TRBD1 | few | 15 | CASSPRDRGTYEQYF | TGTGCCAGCAGTCCCCGGGACAGGGGTACCTACGAGCAGTACTTC
TRBJ1-1 | TRBV2 | NA | few | 14 | CASSSTGTDTEAFF | TGTGCCAGCAGTTCTACAGGGACCGACACTGAAGCTTTCTTT
TRBJ1-1 | TRBV15 | NA | NA | 14 | CATTPGRGVGYTFF | TGTGCCACCACCCCGGGAAGAGGCGTCGGCTATACTTTCTTT
TRBJ2-7 | TRBV7-9 | NA | NA | 14 | CASSPSGQLHEQYF | TGTGCCAGCAGCCCATCGGGGCAGCTCCACGAGCAGTACTTC
TRBJ1-4 | TRBV7-6 | NA | NA | 16 | CASSFSPTATNEKLFF | TGTGCCAGCAGCTTTAGTCCGACTGCAACTAATGAAAAACTGTTTTTT
TRBJ1-6 | TRBV6-5 | NA | few | 15 | CASSYSTGLNSPLHF | TGTGCCAGCAGTTACTCGACAGGCCTTAATTCACCCCTCCACTTT
TRBJ1-4 | TRBV29-1 | NA | many | 13 | CSVVAGKDEKLFF | TGCAGCGTTGTGGCAGGGAAGGATGAAAAACTGTTTTTT
TRBJ2-2 | TRBV15 | TRBD1 | few | 14 | CATNRGQETGELFF | TGTGCCACCAACAGAGGACAGGAGACCGGGGAGCTGTTTTTT
TRBJ1-2 | TRBV12-3/TRBV12-4 | NA | NA | 13 | CASTPRGAHGYTF | TGTGCCAGCACCCCACGGGGGGCGCATGGCTACACCTTC
TRBJ2-2 | TRBV7-6 | TRBD2 | NA | 15 | CASSHPAGGTGELFF | TGTGCCAGCAGCCATCCGGCGGGAGGCACCGGGGAGCTGTTTTTT
TRBJ2-7 | TRBV7-9 | NA | few | 14 | CASREQGGSYEQYF | TGTGCCAGCAGGGAACAGGGAGGGTCCTACGAGCAGTACTTC
TRBJ1-5 | TRBV10-2 | NA | many | 12 | CASTPGGQPQHF | TGCGCCAGCACCCCGGGGGGGCAGCCCCAGCATTTT
TRBJ2-5 | TRBV7-9 | NA | NA | 15 | CASSLEVRAGETQYF | TGTGCCAGCAGCTTAGAAGTCCGGGCGGGTGAGACCCAGTACTTC
TRBJ2-2 | TRBV19 | TRBD2 | few | 18 | CASSRAGAQLTNTGELFF | TGTGCCAGTAGTAGAGCGGGGGCCCAACTAACGAACACCGGGGAGCTGTTTTTT
TRBJ1-1 | TRBV29-1 | NA | NA | 13 | CSVDLEENTEAFF | TGCAGCGTTGATTTGGAGGAGAACACTGAAGCTTTCTTT
TRBJ1-2 | TRBV6-2/TRBV6-3 | TRBD1 | NA | 15 | CASRNTGVVHYGYTF | TGTGCCAGCCGAAATACAGGGGTCGTACATTATGGCTACACCTTC
TRBJ2-2 | TRBV10-2 | TRBD1 | NA | 16 | CASREDRIFSAGELFF | TGCGCCAGCAGGGAGGACAGGATATTTTCGGCCGGGGAGCTGTTTTTT